This TCR beta chain stems from a study of T cells after yellow fever vaccination. MiXCR, run by TCRdb on the 5' RACE reads, gives a single entry per CDR3 protein. The sample has roughly 160,000 distinct CDR3 sequences, almost 7% seen once. Germline V gene data show CDR1 as SGHTA and CDR2 as FQGNSA. The CDR3 totals 14 residues. V lost 5 bases and J lost 0, with 10 bases in between. This clonotype was recorded at least ten times. The clonotype originates from a man aged 18 to 29 who received the YFV17D yellow fever vaccine. This chain links TRBV7-2 with TRBJ2-5; D not certain. The sequencing here drew on CD4+ T cells sorted from PBMCs, taken more than 4 days after the first yellow fever vaccination. The CDR3 DNA reads as TGTGCCAGCAGCCCCGGACGGGACCAAGAGACCCAGTACTTC. This translates into CASSPGRDQETQYF.